Listed here are 30 T cell receptor beta chains from one sample, sequenced in a study of control samples from healthy donors and cancer patients (dated by TCRdb to the early 2020s). The library was built by means of the immunoSEQ multiplex PCR assay. Drawn from immuneACCESS, this table holds only the in-frame rearrangements with V and J called that TCRdb kept. Clones are partly lost; checked studies trace under half to an unresolved V gene and leave the rest unexplained. For this sample the table gives 85,000 to 95,000 clones, of which approximately 90% were detected only once. 13% to 15% of the sample goes to the ten largest clones. Material: blood. The source is a woman in her seventies in good health.

The chain has TRBV5-4 and TRBJ2-5; 7 positions agree with TRBD2. V shed 0 bases, J shed 1 base, and the junction held 0 bases outside the gene matches. This CDR3 is built from 14 residues. The V gene's germline CDR1 is SGHNT and CDR2 YYREEE (reference sequence). In nucleotides, the CDR3 is TGTGCCAGCAGCTTGGCGGGGGGCCAAGAGACCCAGTACTTC. Its protein product is CASSLAGGQETQYF. Based on the CDR3 plus reference TRBV5-4 and TRBJ2-5, the full variable domain is ETGVTQSPTHLIKTRGQQVTLRCSSQSGHNTVSWYQQALGQGPQFIFQYYREEENGRGNFPPRFSGLQFPNYSSELNVNALELDDSALYLCASSLAGGQETQYFGPGTRLLVL.

The CDR3 protein is CSARHTYEQYF. CDR3 DNA sequence: TGCAGTGCTAGACACACCTACGAGCAGTACTTC. V is TRBV20-1 and J is TRBJ2-7; D is undetermined. The CDR3 consists of 11 residues. In germline, CDR1 is DFQATT, CDR2 SNEGSKA (reference sequence). V was clipped by 2 bases and J by 2 bases, with 4 bases between them.

This clone was counted once. The rearrangement joins TRBV2 to TRBJ1-1, with TRBD1 matching 7 bases. This CDR3 has 17 residues. Looked up from germline, CDR1 is SNHLY and CDR2 is FYNNEI. V lost 6 bases, J lost 0 bases, and 13 bases stayed unmatched. CDR3 sequence: CASRHNPGQTLNTEAFF. CDR3 DNA sequence: TGTGCCAGCAGACACAATCCGGGACAGACTCTGAACACTGAAGCTTTCTTT. Full variable domain (rest looked up from reference TRBV2 and TRBJ1-1): EPEVTQTPSHQVTQMGQEVILRCVPISNHLYFYWYRQILGQKVEFLVSFYNNEISEKSEIFDDQFSVERPDGSNFTLKIRSTKLEDSAMYFCASRHNPGQTLNTEAFFGQGTRLTVV.

The chain is built from TRBV9 and TRBJ2-3, with 7 bases lining up with TRBD2. Per germline, CDR1 SGDLS and CDR2 YYNGEE. This CDR3 is 16 amino acids long. The V gene end was trimmed by 0 bases and the J gene end by 2 bases; junction bases not matched to a gene: 6. CDR3 residues: CASSVAGLQNTDTQYF. The CDR3 bases are TGTGCCAGCAGCGTAGCGGGACTACAGAACACAGATACGCAGTATTTT.

The CDR3 DNA is TGTGCCAGCAGCTTAGCGGCCCCAGCCGGGGCCTCCTACAATGAGCAGTTCTTC. The encoded protein is CASSLAAPAGASYNEQFF. The chain links TRBV11-2 to TRBJ2-1; TRBD1 or TRBD2 may be the D gene (5 bases each). Germline V gene data show CDR1 as SGHAT and CDR2 as FQNNGV. V lost 1 base and J 0 bases, leaving 16 bases between the germline ends. The CDR3 consists of 18 residues.

The chain is built from TRBV6-5 and TRBJ2-5; no reliable D call. CDR1 MNHEY and CDR2 SVGAGI come from the germline V gene. Trimming took off 3 bases at V and 7 bases at J, with 12 bases between the two ends. CDR3 length: 13 amino acids. The CDR3 loop is CASSYTEFGTQYF. CDR3 bases: TGTGCCAGCAGTTATACGGAGTTTGGGACCCAGTACTTC.

The rearrangement joins TRBV7-9 to TRBJ2-4, with D maybe TRBD1 (5 bases). CDR1 and CDR2 from the germline V gene are SEHNR and FQNEAQ (reference sequence). The CDR3 has 15 amino acids. V was clipped by 0 bases and J by 6 bases, with 12 bases between them. The CDR3 loop is CASSLAPAGLNIQYF. DNA of the CDR3: TGTGCCAGCAGCTTAGCCCCGGCAGGGCTAAACATTCAGTACTTC. Full variable domain (rest looked up from reference TRBV7-9 and TRBJ2-4): DTGVSQNPRHKITKRGQNVTFRCDPISEHNRLYWYRQTLGQGPEFLTYFQNEAQLEKSRLLSDRFSAERPKGSFSTLEIQRTEQGDSAMYLCASSLAPAGLNIQYFGAGTRLSVL.

The chain joins TRBV9 to TRBJ1-2; no definite D call. V was trimmed by 0 bases and J by 2 bases, leaving 14 bases between them. Germline-derived CDR1 and CDR2 are SGDLS and YYNGEE. The CDR3 is 16 amino acids. CDR3 loop: CASSVAWAGLNYGYTF. DNA of the CDR3: TGTGCCAGCAGCGTAGCTTGGGCAGGTTTAAACTATGGCTACACCTTC.

The chain uses TRBV5-6 and TRBJ2-2, with 8 positions matching TRBD1. The trim removed 4 bases at V and 7 bases at J, leaving 6 bases unmatched. The germline V gene encodes CDR1 SGHDT and CDR2 YYEEEE. The CDR3 covers 14 residues. The CDR3 region has the DNA TGTGCCAGCAGCCGACGCGACAGGGGCGGGGAGCTGTTTTTT. Encoded protein: CASSRRDRGGELFF.

The chain uses TRBV5-1 and TRBJ1-4; D unclear. V lost 4 bases to trimming and J lost 0 bases, with 4 bases between them. There are 13 residues in the CDR3. Looked up from germline, CDR1 is SGHRS and CDR2 is YFSETQ. The CDR3 spells CASSLATNEKLFF. For the CDR3, the DNA is TGCGCCAGCAGCCTGGCAACTAATGAAAAACTGTTTTTT.

To note about this clone: Since the CDR3 does not end with the conserved phenylalanine or tryptophan, this likely comes from a read error. It is unclear where the CDR3 begins or ends on the DNA, so no DNA is shown, and the CDR3 is as TCRdb lists it. This chain uses TRBV19 with TRBJ2-7; the DNA was not used to check the table's D call, TRBD2. The CDR3 has 13 residues if both end residues are counted. In germline, CDR1 is LNHDA, CDR2 SQIVND (reference sequence). CDR3 loop: CRPGLAGGCFQGG.

The chain has TRBV6-5 and TRBJ1-2, with D perhaps matching TRBD1 (5 bases). Trimming pared 0 bases from V and 3 bases from J, leaving 8 bases between. There are 14 residues in the CDR3. Germline values: CDR1 MNHEY, CDR2 SVGAGI. The CDR3, as DNA: TGTGCCAGCAGTTACTCGGGGACGGACTATGGCTACACCTTC. This encodes CASSYSGTDYGYTF.

This chain joins TRBV7-2 and TRBJ2-1; maybe TRBD2 (6 bases). There are 14 residues in the CDR3. Trimming pared 5 bases from V and 7 bases from J, leaving 15 bases between. Germline loops: CDR1 SGHTA, CDR2 FQGNSA. This chain's CDR3 is CASSPPPGRNEQFF. The CDR3 bases are TGTGCCAGCAGCCCCCCCCCGGGGAGGAATGAGCAGTTCTTC.

This chain connects TRBV12-3 or TRBV12-4 to TRBJ2-3; 7 nucleotides agree with TRBD2. The junction had 4 bases not matched to a gene; V was cut back by 7 bases and J by 6 bases. The length of the CDR3 is 12 residues. CDR3 in amino acids: CASTTGGDTQYF. CDR3 bases: TGTGCCAGCACCACCGGGGGGGATACGCAGTATTTT.

The chain links TRBV6-6 to TRBJ2-5; D is undetermined. Germline V gene lookup returns CDR1 MNHNY and CDR2 SVGAGI (reference sequence). The CDR3 is made up of 13 amino acids. Trimming left V 6 bases short and J 2 bases short, with 10 bases between. CDR3 loop: CASSQTGQETQYF. CDR3 DNA sequence: TGTGCCAGCAGCCAGACTGGGCAAGAGACCCAGTACTTC.

This chain uses TRBV7-2 with TRBJ2-7; D tentatively reads TRBD1 or TRBD2 (5 bases each). Germline loops: CDR1 SGHTA, CDR2 FQGNSA. The V gene lost 5 bases and the J gene lost 5 bases, with 16 bases spanning the gap. The CDR3 has 14 amino acids. CDR3 DNA: TGTGCCAGCAGCCCTACGGGGCAGGCTGACGAGCAGTACTTC. Translation: CASSPTGQADEQYF.

This rearrangement joins TRBV3-1 (or the pseudogene TRBV3-2) to TRBJ1-2, with a weak D call TRBD1 (6 bases). Germline V gene data show CDR1 as LGHDT and CDR2 as YNNKEL (reference sequence). The CDR3 length is 12 residues. V lost 2 bases to trimming and J lost 8 bases, with 9 bases between them. The CDR3 nucleotides read TGTGCCAGCAGCCAATCGGACAGAGGCTACACCTTC. It yields the protein CASSQSDRGYTF.

The rearrangement links TRBV4-3 to TRBJ2-1, with a possible D match to TRBD1 (5 bases). The germline gives CDR1 LGHNA, CDR2 YSLEER. V gave up 0 bases and J gave up 0 bases, with 9 bases separating them. CDR3 length: 16 amino acids. In DNA, the CDR3 is TGCGCCAGCAGCCAAGAGGCAGGGAACTCCTACAATGAGCAGTTCTTC. This gives the protein CASSQEAGNSYNEQFF.

The chain has TRBV30 and TRBJ1-1; a possible D gene is TRBD1 (5 bases). The CDR3 spans 14 residues. Germline CDR1 is GTSNPN and CDR2 is SVGIG (reference sequence). Trimming took off 3 bases at V and 7 bases at J, with 18 bases between the two ends. The CDR3 region has the DNA TGTGCCTGGAGCTCAGCCGGGACGGTGTATGAAGCTTTCTTT. Its protein is CAWSSAGTVYEAFF.

The chain carries TRBV6-5 and TRBJ1-2; D gene uncertain. Trimming pared 5 bases from V and 2 bases from J, leaving 15 bases between. Per the germline V gene, CDR1 is MNHEY and CDR2 is SVGAGI. The CDR3 covers 15 residues. Written as DNA, the CDR3 is TGTGCCAGCAGTCTAGGGAAAGGGTGGAACTATGGCTACACCTTC. Protein product: CASSLGKGWNYGYTF.

The chain carries TRBV27 and TRBJ1-6, with 7 bases fitting TRBD1. The CDR3 has 14 residues. V was clipped by 0 bases and J by 7 bases; unmatched bases: 0. Germline CDR1 reads MNHEY; CDR2 reads SMNVEV (reference sequence). The CDR3 spells CASSLSRGNSPLHF. The CDR3 region has the DNA TGTGCCAGCAGTTTATCCAGGGGGAATTCACCCCTCCACTTT.

The V call is TRBV6-1, the J call TRBJ1-2; no reliable D call. The CDR3 is 15 amino acids. CDR1 MNHNS and CDR2 SASEGT come from the germline V gene. Trimming removed 0 bases from V and 4 bases from J, with 12 bases in between. The CDR3 sequence is CASSEASGRGYGYTF. The CDR3 nucleotides are TGTGCCAGCAGTGAAGCTTCGGGGAGAGGCTATGGCTACACCTTC.

This chain uses TRBV9 with TRBJ2-1; D remains unclear. V lost 0 bases and J lost 0, with 7 bases in between. The V gene's germline CDR1 is SGDLS and CDR2 YYNGEE. The CDR3 length is 15 residues. The CDR3 here is CASSVEDLSYNEQFF. CDR3 DNA sequence: TGTGCCAGCAGCGTAGAAGACCTCTCCTACAATGAGCAGTTCTTC.

In this sample, this clone turned up a few times. The V and J genes are TRBV5-8 and TRBJ2-1, with D perhaps matching TRBD1 (5 bases). The germline V and J ends were trimmed by 1 base and 8 bases, with 10 bases remaining between them. Germline CDR1 SGHTS, CDR2 YDEGEE. This CDR3 contains 13 residues. As DNA, the CDR3 is TGTGCCAGCAGCTTGTCCAGGGATCATGAGCAGTTCTTC. Its translation: CASSLSRDHEQFF.

The rearrangement joins TRBV18 to TRBJ1-3, with TRBD1 matching over 10 bases. The germline V gene encodes CDR1 KGHSH and CDR2 LQKENI. This CDR3 spans 15 amino acids. The trim removed 4 bases at V and 3 bases at J, leaving 3 bases unmatched. The CDR3 nucleotides are TGTGCCAGCTCACGTCGGGACAGGGGTGGAAACACCATATATTTT. This codes for CASSRRDRGGNTIYF.

As concerns this clone: Other nucleotide sequences in the sample specify the same CDR3. V is TRBV5-4 and J is TRBJ1-2; D is possibly TRBD1 (5 bases). V was cut by 2 bases and J by 4 bases, with 9 bases left in between. CDR1 and CDR2 (germline): SGHNT, YYREEE (reference sequence). This CDR3 region has 13 residues. The CDR3 sequence: CASSLDSIYGYTF. The CDR3 nucleotides read TGTGCCAGCAGCTTAGACAGCATCTATGGCTACACCTTC.

This chain joins TRBV5-6 and TRBJ2-5, with 12 bases lining up with TRBD1. CDR3 length equals 16 residues. Germline assignment: CDR1 SGHDT and CDR2 YYEEEE. J lost 4 bases, V lost 1 base, and 5 bases had no gene match. CDR3 sequence: CASSLRGTGGLETQYF. DNA of the CDR3: TGTGCCAGCAGCTTGCGAGGGACAGGGGGCTTAGAGACCCAGTACTTC.

The chain employs TRBV6-5 and TRBJ2-1, with D perhaps assigned TRBD1 or TRBD2 (7 bases each). The CDR3 runs 14 residues. Trimming cost V 10 bases and J 9 bases, with 22 bases left between them. Germline V lookup: CDR1 MNHEY, CDR2 SVGAGI. The CDR3, as DNA: TGTGCCAACCAGGGGGGGCGGGAGTCGGGTGAGCAGTTCTTC. It is translated as CANQGGRESGEQFF.

This chain connects TRBV6-2 or TRBV6-3 to TRBJ2-1; 7 positions agree with TRBD2. The germline V gene has CDR1 MNHEY and CDR2 SVGEGT. CDR3 length equals 18 residues. With V trimmed by 1 base and J by 7 bases, 16 bases remained unmatched. The CDR3 bases are TGTGCCAGCAGTTACTTCCCGCAGTCGGCGGGAGTTAGGAATGAGCAGTTCTTC. Translated: CASSYFPQSAGVRNEQFF.

The gene calls are TRBV4-3 and TRBJ1-6, with 7 bases fitting TRBD1. Per the germline V gene, CDR1 is LGHNA and CDR2 is YSLEER. Trimming removed 5 bases from V and 4 bases from J; junction bases left unmatched: 2. This CDR3 comprises 14 residues. Here the CDR3 reads CASSLTGYNSPLHF. CDR3 bases: TGCGCCAGCAGCTTGACAGGGTATAATTCACCCCTCCACTTT.